Listed below are T cell receptor beta chains from one sample, sequenced in a study of cytomegalovirus exposure and HLA in healthy donors. The method was immunoSEQ multiplex PCR; TCRdb's version includes in-frame clones alone and lacks a portion of them. Found here are some 150,000 clones, 79% of them singletons; the top ten hold roughly 2%. Sequencing was carried out using PBMCs. The source of these receptors is a man aged 40-50 years in good health and CMV-seronegative. Each CDR3 is given without its conserved first and last residue.

v_call	j_call	cdr3_aa
TRBV5-1	TRBJ1-4	ASSLGQVNEKLF
TRBV7-9	TRBJ2-5	ASSLAGSQFQETQY
TRBV6-5	-	ASSSAGTSSYEQY
TRBV7-9	TRBJ1-4	SSSLTGTGDEKLF
TRBV6-6	TRBJ2-3	ASSSMTSGTDTQY
TRBV4-1	TRBJ1-6	ASSQSPPGHSSYNSPLH
TRBV4-2	TRBJ2-3	ASSQELGSWTDTQY
TRBV21-1	TRBJ2-7	ASSKGGPPYEQY
TRBV2	TRBJ2-7	ASSDRVGRYEQY
TRBV2	TRBJ2-1	ASSTSAGAQVSQF
TRBV7-2	TRBJ2-1	ASSLYDNEQF
TRBV9	TRBJ2-7	ASSTQGAYEQY
TRBV5-6	TRBJ2-4	ASSLVPQDIQY
TRBV19	TRBJ1-6	ASSPRTGDNSPLH
TRBV6-1	TRBJ1-4	ASSGGRRGEKLF
TRBV7-2	TRBJ2-1	ASSFKTSVSSYNEQF
TRBV29-1	-	SAPGQGFGEQY
TRBV27	TRBJ2-2	ASSRSGLGDLGELF
TRBV5-1	TRBJ1-4	ASSLAQGTGGEKLF
TRBV19	TRBJ1-1	ASKPRSENTEAF
TRBV6-6	TRBJ2-7	ASSTGQGAFEQY
TRBV28	TRBJ1-4	ASSSRQFSEKLF
TRBV14	TRBJ1-1	ASSQESPDTEAF
TRBV27	TRBJ1-4	ASRRGLDGEKLF
TRBV28	TRBJ1-1	ASSLLQLWYRGGTEAF
TRBV29-1	TRBJ1-1	SVSEGSNMNTEAF
TRBV28	TRBJ2-5	ASSLKGLEQY
TRBV4-1	TRBJ2-7	ASSHRAEGLYEQY
TRBV7-9	TRBJ1-2	ASSSARANYGYT
TRBV6-5	TRBJ1-2	ASSAPGQGDYGYT
TRBV6-5	TRBJ2-7	ASSRTGGGGGQY
TRBV7-9	TRBJ1-2	ASSLFSWDSGYT
TRBV7-2	TRBJ2-5	ASSLDMLKQY
TRBV2	TRBJ2-6	ATTGGTGANVLT
TRBV14	TRBJ2-5	ASSQAGTGVQETQY
TRBV19	TRBJ1-2	ASLGGARGYGYT
TRBV19	TRBJ2-4	ASSLGLGDSQY
TRBV6-5	TRBJ2-1	ASSYAGQGYNEQF
TRBV19	TRBJ2-7	ASSIGVGTYEQY
TRBV7-2	TRBJ2-5	ASSFDSQHYETQY
TRBV7-9	TRBJ2-7	ASSARGSTYEQY
TRBV11-3	TRBJ2-1	ASSFSGSYNEQF
TRBV6-5	TRBJ2-7	ASKKTGSYEQY
TRBV7-7	TRBJ2-7	ASSLSGSDEQY
TRBV27	TRBJ2-7	ASSGWTGSYEQY